The 2 T cell receptor beta chains listed next were all sequenced from one sample in a study of T cell clones after liver transplantation. Produced via immunoSEQ multiplex PCR; TCRdb's table is partial and in-frame only. The data show 72,000 or so clones, 70% to 90% seen once. The source was CD4+ T cells from blood, collected at the 22-month timepoint. These receptor sequences come from a human patient who received a liver transplant. T cells may partly derive from the graft donor.

The chain has TRBV5-6 and TRBJ1-3; 8 nucleotides agree with TRBD1. The CDR3 totals 15 residues. From germline, CDR1 is SGHDT and CDR2 YYEEEE. Trimming at V came to 4 bases and at J to 2 bases, leaving 5 bases not matched to a gene. The CDR3 spells CASSGIQGAGNTIYF. Written as DNA, the CDR3 is TGTGCCAGCAGCGGTATACAGGGGGCTGGAAACACCATATATTTT.

This chain links TRBV7-9 with TRBJ2-2; D ambiguous. V was shortened by 1 base and J by 2 bases, with 11 bases between the two germline ends. This CDR3 spans 16 amino acids. Germline V lookup: CDR1 SEHNR, CDR2 FQNEAQ (reference sequence). DNA of the CDR3: TGTGCCAGCAGCTTAGATCGCTCGTCTAACACCGGGGAGCTGTTTTTT. It specifies CASSLDRSSNTGELFF.